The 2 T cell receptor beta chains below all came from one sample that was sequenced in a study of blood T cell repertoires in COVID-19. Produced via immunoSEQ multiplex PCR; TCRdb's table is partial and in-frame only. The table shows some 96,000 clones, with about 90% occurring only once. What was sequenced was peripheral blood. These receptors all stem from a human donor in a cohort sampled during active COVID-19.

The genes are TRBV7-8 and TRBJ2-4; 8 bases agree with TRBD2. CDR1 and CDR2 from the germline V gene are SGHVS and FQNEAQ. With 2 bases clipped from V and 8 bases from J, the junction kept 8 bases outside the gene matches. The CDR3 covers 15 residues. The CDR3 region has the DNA TGTGCCAGCAGCTTACCGCGGACTAGCCCAGACATTCAGTACTTC. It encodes CASSLPRTSPDIQYF. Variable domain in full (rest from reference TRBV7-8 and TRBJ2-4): GAGVSQSPRYKVAKRGQDVALRCDPISGHVSLFWYQQALGQGPEFLTYFQNEAQLDKSGLPSDRFFAERPEGSVSTLKIQRTQQEDSAVYLCASSLPRTSPDIQYFGAGTRLSVL.

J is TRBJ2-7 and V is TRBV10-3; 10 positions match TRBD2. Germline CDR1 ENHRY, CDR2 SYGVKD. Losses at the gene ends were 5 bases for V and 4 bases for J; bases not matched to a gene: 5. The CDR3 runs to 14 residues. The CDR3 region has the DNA TGTGCCATCAGTACCGGGACTAGCGCTTACGAGCAGTACTTC. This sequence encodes CAISTGTSAYEQYF.